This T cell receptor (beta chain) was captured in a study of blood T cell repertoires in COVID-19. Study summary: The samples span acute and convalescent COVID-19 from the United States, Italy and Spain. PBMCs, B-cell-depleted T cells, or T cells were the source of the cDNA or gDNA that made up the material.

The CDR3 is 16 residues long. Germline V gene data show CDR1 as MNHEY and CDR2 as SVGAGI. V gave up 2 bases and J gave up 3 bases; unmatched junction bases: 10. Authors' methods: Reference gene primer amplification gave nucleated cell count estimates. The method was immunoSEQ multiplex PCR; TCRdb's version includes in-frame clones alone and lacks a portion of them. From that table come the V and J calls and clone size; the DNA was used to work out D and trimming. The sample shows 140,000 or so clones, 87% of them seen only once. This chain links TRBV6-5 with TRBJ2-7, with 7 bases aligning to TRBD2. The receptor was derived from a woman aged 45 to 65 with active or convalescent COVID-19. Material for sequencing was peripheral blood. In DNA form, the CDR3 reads TGTGCCAGCAGTTACCTTGACCAGCGGGGAGTCTACGAGCAGTACTTC. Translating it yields CASSYLDQRGVYEQYF.